This T cell receptor beta chain was recovered during a study of blood T cell repertoires in COVID-19. J gave up 3 bases and V 4 bases, and 7 bases lay outside the gene matches. The CDR3 totals 14 residues. Germline CDR1 and CDR2: SGHNT and YYREEE (reference sequence). Methods used by the authors: Amplification from reference gene primers served as the basis for estimated nucleated cell counts. Using immunoSEQ multiplex PCR, the repertoire was profiled, and TCRdb retains in-frame clones only, with some absent. The DNA was the basis for D and trimming; V, J and clone size are from that table. The sample includes about 76,000 clones, 75% to 90% of them seen just once.

This chain uses TRBV5-4 with TRBJ2-7; 7 nucleotides line up with TRBD2. The TCR sequence derives from a human donor in a cohort sampled during active COVID-19. Material: peripheral blood. The CDR3 coding sequence is TGTGCCAGCAGCCCGATGGGCGGGAGCTACGAGCAGTACTTC. Amino acids: CASSPMGGSYEQYF.